The clone carrying this TCR beta chain has only one observation. The CDR3 runs to 16 residues. CDR1 and CDR2 (germline): MGHDK, SYGVNS. Trimming cost V 3 bases and J 4 bases; bases outside gene matches: 6. The data originate from a study of blood T cell repertoires in COVID-19. The data were produced by immunoSEQ multiplex PCR, yet TCRdb's version contains in-frame clones alone and is incomplete. The sample has over 150,000 clones; over 75% are singletons. The material sequenced was peripheral blood. This chain uses TRBV25-1 with TRBJ2-2; 9 nucleotides agree with TRBD1. The TCR originated in a middle-aged man with COVID-19, enrolled during active disease. CDR3 amino acids: CASSDPGQGVTGELFF. In nucleotides, the CDR3 is TGTGCCAGCAGTGATCCGGGACAGGGTGTCACCGGGGAGCTGTTTTTT. Variable domain in full (rest from reference TRBV25-1 and TRBJ2-2): EADIYQTPRYLVIGTGKKITLECSQTMGHDKMYWYQQDPGMELHLIHYSYGVNSTEKGDLSSESTVSRIRTEHFPLTLESARPSHTSQYLCASSDPGQGVTGELFFGEGSRLTVL.